This T cell receptor (beta chain) was sequenced during a study of CD8 T cells in Susac syndrome. Study-wide points: As acknowledged by the study, its TCR sequencing and HLA analysis included a relatively small number of individuals.

Random hexamers primed reverse transcription of roughly 0.5 to 1 ug RNA. Across 54 Vbeta and 13 Jbeta, TCR beta CDR3 was amplified with immunoSEQ multiplex PCR. From the immunoSEQ multiplex PCR reads, TCRdb called clonotypes with MiXCR, one entry per CDR3 protein. This table has 140,000 to 150,000 distinct CDR3 sequences, approximately 94% appearing once. Remarks on this clonotype: The antigen is not known.

TCR beta from blood CD8+ and CD4+ T cells was sequenced. Negative magnetic isolation gave CD8+ and CD4+ cells; FACS enriched CD8+ TEMRA. This clonotype originated in a human donor in good health. The sequenced sample was CD4+ T cells from PBMCs.

The CDR3 is CASSPSTGGTYEQYF. Here the CDR3 DNA reads TGCGCCAGCAGCCCCTCAACGGGAGGCACCTACGAGCAGTACTTC. The chain employs TRBV5-1 and TRBJ2-7; 7 nucleotides agree with TRBD2. The CDR3 totals 15 residues. V dropped 4 bases and J dropped 2; count of bases not matched to a gene: 9. The germline V gene has CDR1 SGHRS and CDR2 YFSETQ. The variable domain in full, completed from reference TRBV5-1 and TRBJ2-7, reads KAGVTQTPRYLIKTRGQQVTLSCSPISGHRSVSWYQQTPGQGLQFLFEYFSETQRNKGNFPGRFSGRQFSNSRSEMNVSTLELGDSALYLCASSPSTGGTYEQYFGPGTRLTVT.